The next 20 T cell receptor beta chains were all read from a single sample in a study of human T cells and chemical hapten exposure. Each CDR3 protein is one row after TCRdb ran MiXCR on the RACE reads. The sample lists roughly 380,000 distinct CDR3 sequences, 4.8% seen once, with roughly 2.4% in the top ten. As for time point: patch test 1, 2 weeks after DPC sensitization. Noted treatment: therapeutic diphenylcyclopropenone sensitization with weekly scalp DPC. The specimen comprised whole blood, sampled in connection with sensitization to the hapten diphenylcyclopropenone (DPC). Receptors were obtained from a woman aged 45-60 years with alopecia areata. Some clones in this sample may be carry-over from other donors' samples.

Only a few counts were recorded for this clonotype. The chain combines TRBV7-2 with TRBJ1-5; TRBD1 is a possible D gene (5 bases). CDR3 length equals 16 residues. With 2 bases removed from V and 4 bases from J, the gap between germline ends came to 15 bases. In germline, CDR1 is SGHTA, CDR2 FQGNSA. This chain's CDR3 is CASSLSGAFPNQPQHF. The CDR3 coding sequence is TGTGCCAGCAGCTTATCCGGGGCCTTTCCTAATCAGCCCCAGCATTTT.

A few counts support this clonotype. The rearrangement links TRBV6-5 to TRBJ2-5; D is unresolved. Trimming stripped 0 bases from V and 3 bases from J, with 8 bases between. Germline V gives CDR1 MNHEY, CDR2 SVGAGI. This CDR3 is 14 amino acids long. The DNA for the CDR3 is TGTGCCAGCAGTTACTCGAAGCAGAAAGAGACCCAGTACTTC. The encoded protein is CASSYSKQKETQYF.

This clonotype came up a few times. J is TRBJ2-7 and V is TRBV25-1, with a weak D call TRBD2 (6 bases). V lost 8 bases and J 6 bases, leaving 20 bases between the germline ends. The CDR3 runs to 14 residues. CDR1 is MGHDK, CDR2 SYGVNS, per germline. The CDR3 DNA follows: TGTGCCAGCCCTCTCTGGCGGGGAGCGGTCGAGCAGTACTTC. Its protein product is CASPLWRGAVEQYF.

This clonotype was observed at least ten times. CDR3 coding DNA: TGTGCCAGCAGTTATTGGGCCACTGAAGCTTTCTTT. Its protein product is CASSYWATEAFF. The chain combines TRBV6-2 or TRBV6-3 with TRBJ1-1; D uncertain. The CDR3 totals 12 residues. Germline V CDR1 and CDR2: MNHEY, SVGEGT. V lost 3 bases to trimming and J lost 4 bases, with 6 bases between them.

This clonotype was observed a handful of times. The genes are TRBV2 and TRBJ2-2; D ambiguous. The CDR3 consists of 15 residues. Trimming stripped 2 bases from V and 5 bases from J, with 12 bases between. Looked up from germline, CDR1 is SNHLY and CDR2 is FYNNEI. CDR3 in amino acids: CASSETEIFTGELFF. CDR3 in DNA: TGTGCCAGCAGTGAAACTGAGATTTTTACCGGGGAGCTGTTTTTT.

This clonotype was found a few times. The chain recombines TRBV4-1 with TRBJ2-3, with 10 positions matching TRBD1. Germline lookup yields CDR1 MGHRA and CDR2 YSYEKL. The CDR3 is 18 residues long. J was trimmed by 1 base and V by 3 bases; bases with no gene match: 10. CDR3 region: CASSQDRQGAWGTDTQYF. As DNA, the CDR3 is TGCGCCAGCAGCCAGGATCGACAGGGGGCGTGGGGCACAGATACGCAGTATTTT.

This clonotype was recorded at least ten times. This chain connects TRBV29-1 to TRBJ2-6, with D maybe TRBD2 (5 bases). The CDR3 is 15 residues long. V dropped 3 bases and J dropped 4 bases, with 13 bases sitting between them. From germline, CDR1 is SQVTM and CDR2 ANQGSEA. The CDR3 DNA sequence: TGCAGCGTTGAGGACTTTAGGCCGGGGGCCAACGTCCTGACTTTC. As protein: CSVEDFRPGANVLTF.

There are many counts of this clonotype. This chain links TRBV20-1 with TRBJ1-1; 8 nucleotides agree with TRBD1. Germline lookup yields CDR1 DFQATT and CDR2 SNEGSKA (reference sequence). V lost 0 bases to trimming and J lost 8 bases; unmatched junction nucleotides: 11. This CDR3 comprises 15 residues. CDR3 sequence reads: CSARDGTGTGDEAFF. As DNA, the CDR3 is TGCAGTGCTAGAGATGGGACCGGGACAGGAGACGAAGCTTTCTTT.

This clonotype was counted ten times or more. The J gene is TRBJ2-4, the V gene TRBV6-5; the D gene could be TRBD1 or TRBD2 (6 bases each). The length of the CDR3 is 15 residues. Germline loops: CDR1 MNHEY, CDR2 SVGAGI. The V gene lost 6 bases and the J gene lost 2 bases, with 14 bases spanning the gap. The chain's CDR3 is CASSPGARPKNIQYF. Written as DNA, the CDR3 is TGTGCCAGCAGCCCGGGGGCTCGGCCCAAAAACATTCAGTACTTC.

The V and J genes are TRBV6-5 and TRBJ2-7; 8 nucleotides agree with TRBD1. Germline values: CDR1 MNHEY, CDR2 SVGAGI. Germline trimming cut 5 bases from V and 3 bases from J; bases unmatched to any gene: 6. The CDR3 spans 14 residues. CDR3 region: CASSTGQGYYEQYF. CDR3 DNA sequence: TGTGCCAGCAGTACTGGACAGGGATACTACGAGCAGTACTTC.

In DNA, the CDR3 is TGTGCCAGCAGCGTCACTAGCGGGGGCCCCACAGATACGCAGTATTTT. This gives the protein CASSVTSGGPTDTQYF. The V call is TRBV9, the J call TRBJ2-3, with 11 bases fitting TRBD2. Looked up from germline, CDR1 is SGDLS and CDR2 is YYNGEE. The ends lost 2 bases at V and 2 bases at J; junction bases unmatched: 4. The CDR3 consists of 16 residues. Full variable domain (remainder filled in from reference TRBV9 and TRBJ2-3): DSGVTQTPKHLITATGQRVTLRCSPRSGDLSVYWYQQSLDQGLQFLIQYYNGEERAKGNILERFSAQQFPDLHSELNLSSLELGDSALYFCASSVTSGGPTDTQYFGPGTRLTVL.

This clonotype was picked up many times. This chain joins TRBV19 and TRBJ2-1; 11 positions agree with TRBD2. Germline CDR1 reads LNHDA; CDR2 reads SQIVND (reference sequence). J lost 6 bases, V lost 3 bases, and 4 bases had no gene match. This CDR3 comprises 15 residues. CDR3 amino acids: CASSILAGGSNEQFF. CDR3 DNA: TGTGCCAGTAGTATTTTAGCGGGAGGGTCCAATGAGCAGTTCTTC.

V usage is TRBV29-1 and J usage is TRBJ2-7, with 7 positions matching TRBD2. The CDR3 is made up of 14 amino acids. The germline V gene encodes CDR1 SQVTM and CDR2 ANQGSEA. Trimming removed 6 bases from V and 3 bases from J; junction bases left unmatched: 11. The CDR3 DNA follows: TGCAGCGTGCGCGGACTAGATGAAAGCTACGAGCAGTACTTC. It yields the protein CSVRGLDESYEQYF.

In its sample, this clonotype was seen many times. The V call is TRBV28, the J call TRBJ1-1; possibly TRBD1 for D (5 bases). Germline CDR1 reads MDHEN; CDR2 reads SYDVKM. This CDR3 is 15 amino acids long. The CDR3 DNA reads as TGTGCTACTCAGGGTACCCCCCCGGTTAGCACTGAAGCTTTCTTT. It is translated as CATQGTPPVSTEAFF.

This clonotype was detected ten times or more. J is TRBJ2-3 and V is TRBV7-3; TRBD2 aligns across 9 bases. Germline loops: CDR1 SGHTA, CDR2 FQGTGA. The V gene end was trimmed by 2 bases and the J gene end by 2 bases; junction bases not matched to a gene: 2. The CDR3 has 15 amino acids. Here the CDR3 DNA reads TGTGCCAGCAGCTTAGCGGGGGGGAACACAGATACGCAGTATTTT. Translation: CASSLAGGNTDTQYF.

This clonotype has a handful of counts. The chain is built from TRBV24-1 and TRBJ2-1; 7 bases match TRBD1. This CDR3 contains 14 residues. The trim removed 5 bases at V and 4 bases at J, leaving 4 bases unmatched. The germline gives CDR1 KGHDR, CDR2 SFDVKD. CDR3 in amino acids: CATSGRDRYNEQFF. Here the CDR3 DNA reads TGTGCCACCAGTGGCCGGGACAGATACAATGAGCAGTTCTTC.

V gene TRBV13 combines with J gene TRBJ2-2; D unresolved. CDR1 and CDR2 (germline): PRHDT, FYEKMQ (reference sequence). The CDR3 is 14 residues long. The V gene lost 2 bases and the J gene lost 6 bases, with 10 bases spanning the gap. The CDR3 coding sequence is TGTGCCAGCAGCTTACTCCTGAGGCCCGGGGAGCTGTTTTTT. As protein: CASSLLLRPGELFF.

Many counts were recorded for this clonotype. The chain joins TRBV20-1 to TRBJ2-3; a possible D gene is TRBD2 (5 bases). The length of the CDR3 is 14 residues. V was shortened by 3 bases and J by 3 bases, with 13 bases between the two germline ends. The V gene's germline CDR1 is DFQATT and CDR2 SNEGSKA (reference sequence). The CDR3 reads CSASWPPGTDTQYF. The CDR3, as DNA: TGCAGTGCTAGCTGGCCCCCGGGGACAGATACGCAGTATTTT.

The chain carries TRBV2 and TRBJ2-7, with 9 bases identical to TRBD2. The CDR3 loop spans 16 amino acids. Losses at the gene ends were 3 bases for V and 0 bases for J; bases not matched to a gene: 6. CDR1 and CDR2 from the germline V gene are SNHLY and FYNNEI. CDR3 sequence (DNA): TGTGCCAGCAGTGATTCTCTAGCGGGAATCTCCTACGAGCAGTACTTC. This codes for CASSDSLAGISYEQYF.

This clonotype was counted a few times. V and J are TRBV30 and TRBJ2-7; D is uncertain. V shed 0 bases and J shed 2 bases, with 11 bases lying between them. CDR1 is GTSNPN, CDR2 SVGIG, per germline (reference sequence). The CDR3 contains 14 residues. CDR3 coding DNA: TGTGCCTGGAGTGTACGGGTGGGAACCTACGAGCAGTACTTC. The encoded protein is CAWSVRVGTYEQYF. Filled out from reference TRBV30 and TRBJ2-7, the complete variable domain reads SQTIHQWPATLVQPVGSPLSLECTVEGTSNPNLYWYRQAAGRGLQLLFYSVGIGQISSEVPQNLSASRPQDRQFILSSKKLLLSDSGFYLCAWSVRVGTYEQYFGPGTRLTVT.